Listed here is a single T cell receptor beta chain. Its matching antigen is unknown. The entry originates in a study of beta chain features in type 1 diabetes. This CDR3 has 14 residues. The trim removed 3 bases at V and 6 bases at J, leaving 8 bases unmatched. CDR1 and CDR2 (germline): KGHSH, LQKENI. Expressed TCRB transcripts were sequenced because the entire RNA isolate underwent reverse transcription. The repertoire was sequenced with immunoSEQ multiplex PCR; TCRdb's copy has only in-frame clones and lacks some. There are 150,000 to 190,000 clones in the sample; under 13% occur only once, and roughly 0.45% lies in the top ten. Study conclusions and caveats: Shorter TCRB CDR3s, moderately but significantly so, were found in Type 1 diabetes patients in all four CD4+ subsets. Still unanswered here is whether HLA type influences TCRB rearrangement.

The receptor comes from a man younger than 45 with type 1 diabetes. The J gene is TRBJ2-7, the V gene TRBV18; 7 bases line up with TRBD2. Sequenced material: central memory CD4+ T cells from blood. This chain's CDR3 is CASSPRREATEQYF. In nucleotides, the CDR3 is TGTGCCAGCTCACCGCGCCGGGAGGCTACCGAGCAGTACTTC.